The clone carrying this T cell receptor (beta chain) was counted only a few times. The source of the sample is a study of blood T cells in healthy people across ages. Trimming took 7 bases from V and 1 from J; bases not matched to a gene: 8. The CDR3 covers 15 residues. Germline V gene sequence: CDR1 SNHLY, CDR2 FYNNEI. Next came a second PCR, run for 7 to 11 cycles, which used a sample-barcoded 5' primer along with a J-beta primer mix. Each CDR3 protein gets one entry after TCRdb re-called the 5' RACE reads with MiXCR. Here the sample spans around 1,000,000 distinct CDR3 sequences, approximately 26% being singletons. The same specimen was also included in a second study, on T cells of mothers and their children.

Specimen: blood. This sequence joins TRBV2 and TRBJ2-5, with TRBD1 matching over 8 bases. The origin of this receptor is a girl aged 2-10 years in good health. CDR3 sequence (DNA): TGTGCCAGCAACCACGGAGGACAGGGCCAAGAGACCCAGTACTTC. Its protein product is CASNHGGQGQETQYF.